This TCR beta chain was retrieved from a study of T cell responses to AZD1222 COVID-19 vaccine listed by TCRdb under 2021. As for the study more broadly: AZD1222 recipients given second doses at about 4 weeks or at about 12 weeks were pooled, since spike-specific TCR depth and breadth were not found to differ between the two schedules. TCR sequencing was performed for 230 to 250 trial participants, of whom about 200 were given two doses of AZD1222 and around 25 were given two doses of MenACWY control vaccine. Trial participants were enrolled by age into 18-55, 56-69 and 70-plus year subgroups, with approximately 160, 26 and 62 TCR-sequenced participants respectively.

Notes on this clone: The target of this receptor is not known. Base qualities are not at hand, and no much larger clone is one base apart.

The CDR3 regions of human TCRbeta chains were analyzed by immunosequencing. As for the authors' bioinformatics: Repertoire TCRs were matched against a reference library of SARS-CoV-2-specific TCRs generated with the MIRA antigen-specificity platform. Breadth meant the fraction of unique TCRs that were SARS-CoV-2-associated, whereas depth meant the fraction of total T cells that were SARS-CoV-2-associated. Using the MIRA data, each spike-specific TCR was assigned both to the spike region to which the TCR was reactive and to a CD4 or CD8 class. Log10-transformed breadth and depth values were compared by one-way ANOVA with Sidak's multiple comparisons tests. TCRdb obtained this table from immuneACCESS and retained in-frame rearrangements with V and J assigned. These tables miss some clones; where compared with another copy, unresolved V genes account for less than half of the shortfall, and the remainder is unexplained. V, J and clone size are taken as reported in that table, and D and trimming were inferred from the DNA itself. The table for this sample lists tens of thousands of clones; about 86% of them were counted only once. The ten top clones hold approximately 7% of the sample.

Trimming takes 7 bases off V and 2 bases off J; junction bases not matched to a gene: 4. The CDR1 and CDR2 encoded by the germline V gene are MNHEY and SVGAGI. Including cysteine and phenylalanine, the CDR3 has 13 amino acids. Solely the CDR3 DNA is kept, with 39 bases framed from the first base. The time point label of this sample denotes: baseline before first vaccination. Samples from vaccinated people were obtained from the UK trials COV001 and COV002, which included a single-blind randomized controlled phase 2/3 trial of AZD1222 (ChAdOx1 nCoV-19) in healthy adults. For TCRbeta chain sequencing, PBMC samples from trial participants were taken at day 0 and at day 28 after the second dose. Overall results and qualifications from the work: Reportedly, close to half of the unique spike-specific TCRs recognized epitopes lying outside the regions that are mutated in the B.1.351 and B.1.1.7 variants. A significant rise in spike-specific TCR breadth and depth was observed after two AZD1222 doses relative to day 0 and relative to MenACWY recipients. Because no samples from the day 14 peak response were available, repertoires could be characterized only after the peak T cell response. Conclusions about previously exposed vaccinees are limited because only five to seven AZD1222 recipients were SARS-CoV-2 seropositive at baseline. Participants were mostly white British, with more females than males. The authors suggested clonal diversity may have been underestimated. CD4 TCRs associated with the vaccine covered the entire spike protein, and the dominant responses were in regions 160-218 and 743-854. In the small 56-69-year group, the increase in depth fell short of significance, most likely because of low power.

This material consisted of peripheral blood, taken on day 0 of AZD1222 vaccination. The chain is made from TRBV6-5 and TRBJ2-7; 8 bases in between match TRBD2. The sequence came from an adult in good health. The DNA sequence is given as TGTGCCAGCAAGTGGCGGGAGGCCTACGAGCAGTACTTC. The resulting protein is CASKWREAYEQYF.